These 4 T cell receptor beta chains were sequenced from one sample in a study of cytotoxic CD8 clonotypes in ibrutinib-treated CLL. TCRdb's table, derived via immunoSEQ multiplex PCR, lists solely in-frame clones and lacks some. The sample lists some 140,000 clones, approximately 90% occurring once. Sequenced material: PBMCs, taken after 12 months of ibrutinib treatment. All receptors come from a human donor with chronic lymphocytic leukemia.

The genes are TRBV7-2 and TRBJ1-5, with D uncertain. V lost 5 bases and J 5 bases, leaving 10 bases between the germline ends. Germline CDR1 SGHTA, CDR2 FQGNSA. The CDR3 runs 13 residues. The CDR3 nucleotides are TGTGCCAGCAGCCCTGCCCGAGATCAGCCCCAGCATTTT. Its translation: CASSPARDQPQHF.

This clone has only one observation. This sequence joins TRBV6-5 and TRBJ2-7; D not resolved. Trimming took off 2 bases at V and 0 bases at J, with 8 bases between the two ends. This CDR3 region has 14 residues. CDR1 and CDR2 (germline): MNHEY, SVGAGI. The CDR3 here is CASSYSEASYEQYF. CDR3 DNA sequence: TGTGCCAGCAGTTACAGCGAAGCCTCCTACGAGCAGTACTTC.

This chain uses TRBV7-3 with TRBJ1-1, with 11 bases fitting TRBD1. The V segment lost 4 bases and the J segment 4 bases; nucleotides outside the gene matches: 5. CDR1 and CDR2 from the germline V gene are SGHTA and FQGTGA. This CDR3 is 15 amino acids long. CDR3 in DNA: TGTGCCAGCAGCTCTGGGACAGGGGGGGCCACTGAAGCTTTCTTT. It translates to CASSSGTGGATEAFF.

The V call is TRBV7-9, the J call TRBJ2-3, with D perhaps TRBD1 (6 bases). Looked up from germline, CDR1 is SEHNR and CDR2 is FQNEAQ (reference sequence). This CDR3 has 17 residues. Trimming cost V 5 bases and J 2 bases, with 20 bases left between them. The CDR3 bases are TGTGCCAGCAGCCCAACCGGGGTAAGGGACACCACAGATACGCAGTATTTT. As protein: CASSPTGVRDTTDTQYF.